This T cell receptor (beta chain) was documented in a study of blood T cells in healthy people across ages. In this sample, this clonotype turned up many times. Its antigen remains unknown. Per germline, CDR1 SGHRS and CDR2 YFSETQ. V lost 1 base to trimming and J lost 0 bases; unmatched junction nucleotides: 2. The CDR3 extends over 15 amino acids. PBMCs were isolated at a quantity of at least 6.5 million per sample. Notes on the study in general: Possibly, changes in expanded clonotypes were confounded because donor CMV status was unknown. Strong correlation was found linking TCR beta diversity to naive T cell percentage.

The authors ran a second PCR of roughly 6 to 11 cycles using a sample-barcoded 5' primer and a J-beta primer mix. All cDNA molecules were each tagged by a template-switch adaptor with 12 random nucleotides. Via MiXCR, TCRdb re-called the 5' RACE reads, giving one row per CDR3 protein. The sample yields about 780,000 distinct CDR3 sequences, around 45% seen once. The TCR was taken from a man aged 80 or over in good health. The J gene is TRBJ2-7, the V gene TRBV5-1; TRBD2 agrees at 9 bases. Material: blood. This CDR3 reads CASSLNSGSSYEQYF. CDR3 DNA sequence: TGCGCCAGCAGCTTGAATAGCGGGAGCTCCTACGAGCAGTACTTC.